This T cell receptor (beta chain) was recorded in a study of CD8+ T cells in alopecia areata. Study observations and caveats: Shared TCR sequences were less clear between patients than in mice, possibly partly from HLA diversity. Lesional scalp, especially alopecia totalis/universalis, showed higher clonality than normal scalp.

Specified treatment: oral pan-JAK inhibitor, 5-10 mg twice daily. Peripheral blood and lesional scalp punch biopsies came from alopecia areata patients. About this clone itself: Its antigen is currently unknown.

Reverse transcription of extracted RNA yielded cDNA, which provided the sequencing template. Repertoires were generated with immunoSEQ multiplex PCR, while TCRdb's copy carries only in-frame clones and drops some. The table has about 120,000 clones, under 65% seen once. The starting material was CD4+ T cells sorted from blood, obtained at week 4, from a patient treated with tofacitinib. This receptor was identified in a human donor with alopecia areata.

The CDR3 DNA reads TGTGCCAGCACCAGAGGACAGGGGGGGACCTACGAGCAGTACTTC. Encoded protein: CASTRGQGGTYEQYF. V usage is TRBV6-6 and J usage is TRBJ2-7, with TRBD1 identical over 10 bases. Germline V gives CDR1 MNHNY, CDR2 SVGAGI (reference sequence). The J segment lost 2 bases and the V segment lost 7 bases, leaving 8 bases of the junction unmatched. The CDR3 runs 15 residues.